Included here is one T cell receptor (beta chain) sequence, with context. Germline values: CDR1 SGDLS, CDR2 YYNGEE. V gave up 4 bases and J gave up 7 bases, with 18 bases separating them. CDR3 length: 16 amino acids. The data are from a study of blood T cell repertoires in COVID-19. Original processing notes: How many nucleated cells were present was estimated from reference gene primer amplification. The assay was immunoSEQ multiplex PCR, and TCRdb's table has in-frame clones only and misses some. V and J calls and clone size come straight from that table; D and trimming were deduced from the DNA. This table holds 290,000 or so clones, around 90% found once.

The rearrangement joins TRBV9 to TRBJ1-6; no reliable D call. This TCR was sampled from a man between 65 and 85 years old with acute or convalescent COVID-19. Sequenced input: peripheral blood. This CDR3 is CASSYAGLIGNSPLHF. As DNA, the CDR3 is TGTGCCAGCAGCTACGCGGGTCTAATAGGGAATTCACCCCTCCACTTT.